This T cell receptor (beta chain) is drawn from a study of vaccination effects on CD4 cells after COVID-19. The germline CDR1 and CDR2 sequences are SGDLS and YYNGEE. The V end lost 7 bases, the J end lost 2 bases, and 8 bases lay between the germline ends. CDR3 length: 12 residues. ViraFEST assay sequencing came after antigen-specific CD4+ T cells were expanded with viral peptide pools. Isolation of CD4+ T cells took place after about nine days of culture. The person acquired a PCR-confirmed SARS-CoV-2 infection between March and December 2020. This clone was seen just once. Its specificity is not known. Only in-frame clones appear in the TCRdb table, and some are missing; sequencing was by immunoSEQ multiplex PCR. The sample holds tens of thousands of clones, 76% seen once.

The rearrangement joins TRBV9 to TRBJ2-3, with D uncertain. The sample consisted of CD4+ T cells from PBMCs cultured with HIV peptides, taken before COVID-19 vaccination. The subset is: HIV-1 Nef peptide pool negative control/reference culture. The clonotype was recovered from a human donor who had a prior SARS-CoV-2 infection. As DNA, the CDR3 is TGTGCCAGCGGGGAATCCACAGATACGCAGTATTTT. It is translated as CASGESTDTQYF.